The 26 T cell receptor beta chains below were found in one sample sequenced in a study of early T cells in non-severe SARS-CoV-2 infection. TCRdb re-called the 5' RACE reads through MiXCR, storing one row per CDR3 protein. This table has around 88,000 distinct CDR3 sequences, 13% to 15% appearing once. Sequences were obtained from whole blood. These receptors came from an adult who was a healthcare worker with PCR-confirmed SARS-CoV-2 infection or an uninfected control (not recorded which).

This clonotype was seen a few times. CDR3 sequence (DNA): TGTGCCAGCAGTTACACCGGGGCAGTAGGGTCACCCCTCCACTTT. Its translation is CASSYTGAVGSPLHF. The V and J genes are TRBV6-5 and TRBJ1-6; D perhaps matches TRBD1 (5 bases). V was pared by 2 bases and J by 10 bases, with 15 bases between. The CDR3 runs to 15 residues. From germline, CDR1 is MNHEY and CDR2 SVGAGI.

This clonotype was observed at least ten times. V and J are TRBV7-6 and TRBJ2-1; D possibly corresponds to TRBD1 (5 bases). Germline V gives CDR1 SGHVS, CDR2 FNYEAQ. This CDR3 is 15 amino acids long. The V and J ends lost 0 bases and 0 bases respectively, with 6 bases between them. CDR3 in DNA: TGTGCCAGCAGCTTAGCAGGGGCCTCCTACAATGAGCAGTTCTTC. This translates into CASSLAGASYNEQFF.

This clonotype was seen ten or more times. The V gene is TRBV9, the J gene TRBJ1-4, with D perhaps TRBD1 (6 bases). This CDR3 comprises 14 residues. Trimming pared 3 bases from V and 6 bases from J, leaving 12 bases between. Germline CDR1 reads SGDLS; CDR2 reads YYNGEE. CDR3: CASSDRTEDEKLFF. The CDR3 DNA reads TGTGCCAGCAGCGATCGGACAGAGGATGAAAAACTGTTTTTT.

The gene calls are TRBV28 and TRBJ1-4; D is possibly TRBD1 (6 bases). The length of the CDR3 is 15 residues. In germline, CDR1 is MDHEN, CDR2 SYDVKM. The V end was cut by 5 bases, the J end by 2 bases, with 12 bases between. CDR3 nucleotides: TGTGCCAGCAGTCCCCCGGGGGGCACTAATGAAAAACTGTTTTTT. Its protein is CASSPPGGTNEKLFF. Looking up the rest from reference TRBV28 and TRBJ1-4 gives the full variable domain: DVKVTQSSRYLVKRTGEKVFLECVQDMDHENMFWYRQDPGLGLRLIYFSYDVKMKEKGDIPEGYSVSREKKERFSLILESASTNQTSMYLCASSPPGGTNEKLFFGSGTQLSVL.

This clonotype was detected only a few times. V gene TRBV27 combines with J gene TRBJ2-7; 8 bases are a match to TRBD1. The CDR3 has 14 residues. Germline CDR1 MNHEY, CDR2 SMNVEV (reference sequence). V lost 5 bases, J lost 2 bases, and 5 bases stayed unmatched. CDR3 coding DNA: TGTGCCAGCAGTATCGACAGGGGAGCCTACGAGCAGTACTTC. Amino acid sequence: CASSIDRGAYEQYF.

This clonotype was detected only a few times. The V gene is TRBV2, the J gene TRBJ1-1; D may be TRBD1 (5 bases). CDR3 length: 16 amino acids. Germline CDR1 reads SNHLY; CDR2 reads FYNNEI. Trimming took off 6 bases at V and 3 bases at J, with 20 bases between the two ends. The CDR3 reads CASRGAWGREDTEAFF. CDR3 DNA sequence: TGTGCCAGCAGGGGTGCATGGGGCAGGGAGGACACTGAAGCTTTCTTT.

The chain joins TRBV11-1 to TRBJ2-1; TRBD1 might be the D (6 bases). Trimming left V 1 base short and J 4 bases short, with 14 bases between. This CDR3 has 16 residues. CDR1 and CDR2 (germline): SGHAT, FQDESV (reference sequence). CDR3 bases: TGTGCCAGCAGCTTAGAATGGGACACCGGGTACAATGAGCAGTTCTTC. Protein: CASSLEWDTGYNEQFF.

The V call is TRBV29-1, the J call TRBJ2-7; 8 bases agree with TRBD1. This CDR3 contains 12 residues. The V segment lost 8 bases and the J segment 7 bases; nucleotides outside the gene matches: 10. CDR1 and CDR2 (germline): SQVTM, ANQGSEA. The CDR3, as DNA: TGCAGCCTTGGTGGCAGGGGGCGTGAGCAGTACTTC. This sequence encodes CSLGGRGREQYF.

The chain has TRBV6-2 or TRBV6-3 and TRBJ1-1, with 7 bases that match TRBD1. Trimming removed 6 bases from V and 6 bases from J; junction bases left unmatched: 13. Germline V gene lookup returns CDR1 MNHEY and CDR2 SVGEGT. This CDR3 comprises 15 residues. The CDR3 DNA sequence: TGTGCCAGCAGAACTTTCCGACAGGGTCAAGCTGAAGCTTTCTTT. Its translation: CASRTFRQGQAEAFF.

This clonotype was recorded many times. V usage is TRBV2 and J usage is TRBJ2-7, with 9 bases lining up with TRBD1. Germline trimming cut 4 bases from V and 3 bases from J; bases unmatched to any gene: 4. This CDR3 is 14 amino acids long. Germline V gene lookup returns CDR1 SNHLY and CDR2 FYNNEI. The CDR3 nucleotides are TGTGCCAGCAGTGCTGGGACAGGGAGCTACGAGCAGTACTTC. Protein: CASSAGTGSYEQYF.

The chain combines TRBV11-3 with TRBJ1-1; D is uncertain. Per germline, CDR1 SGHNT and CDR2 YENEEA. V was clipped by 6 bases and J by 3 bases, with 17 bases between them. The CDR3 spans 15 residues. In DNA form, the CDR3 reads TGTGCCAGCAGTCCAGGCCCACCGGGTTACACTGAAGCTTTCTTT. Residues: CASSPGPPGYTEAFF.

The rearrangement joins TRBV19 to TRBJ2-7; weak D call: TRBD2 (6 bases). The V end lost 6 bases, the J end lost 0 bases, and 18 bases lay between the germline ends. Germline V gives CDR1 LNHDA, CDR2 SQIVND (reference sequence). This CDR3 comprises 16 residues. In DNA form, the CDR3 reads TGTGCCAGTAGCCTCCCTCTGTTGGGGGGCTCCTACGAGCAGTACTTC. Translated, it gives CASSLPLLGGSYEQYF. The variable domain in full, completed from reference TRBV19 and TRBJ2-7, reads DGGITQSPKYLFRKEGQNVTLSCEQNLNHDAMYWYRQDPGQGLRLIYYSQIVNDFQKGDIAEGYSVSREKKESFPLTVTSAQKNPTAFYLCASSLPLLGGSYEQYFGPGTRLTVT.

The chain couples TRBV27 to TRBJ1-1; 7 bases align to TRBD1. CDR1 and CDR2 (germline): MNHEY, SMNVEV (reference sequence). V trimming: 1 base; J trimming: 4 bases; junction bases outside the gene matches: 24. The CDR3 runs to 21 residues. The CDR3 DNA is TGTGCCAGCAGTTTATATTCGTTCGGAAGGGGGCTTATTCCTACTAGCACTGAAGCTTTCTTT. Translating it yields CASSLYSFGRGLIPTSTEAFF.

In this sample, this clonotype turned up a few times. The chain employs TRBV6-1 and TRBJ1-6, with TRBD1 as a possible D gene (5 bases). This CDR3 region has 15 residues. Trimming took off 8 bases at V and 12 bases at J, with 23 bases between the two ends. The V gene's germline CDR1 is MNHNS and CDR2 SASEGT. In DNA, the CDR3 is TGTGCCAGCCGCCAGGGAGGGACGGAGGCGGGACCCCTCCACTTT. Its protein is CASRQGGTEAGPLHF.

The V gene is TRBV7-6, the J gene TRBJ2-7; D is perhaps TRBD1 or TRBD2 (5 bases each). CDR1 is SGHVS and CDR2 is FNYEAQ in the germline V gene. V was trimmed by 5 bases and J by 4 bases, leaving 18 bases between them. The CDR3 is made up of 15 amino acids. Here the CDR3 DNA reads TGTGCCAGCAGCACCCGCCGGGACGGTTCGTACGAGCAGTACTTC. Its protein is CASSTRRDGSYEQYF.

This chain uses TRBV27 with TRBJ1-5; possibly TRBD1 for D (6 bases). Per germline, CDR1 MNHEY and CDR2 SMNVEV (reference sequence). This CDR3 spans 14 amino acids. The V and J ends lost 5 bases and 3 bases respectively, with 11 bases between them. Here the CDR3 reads CASSIGQSNQPQHF. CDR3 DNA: TGTGCCAGCAGTATTGGACAGTCCAATCAGCCCCAGCATTTT.

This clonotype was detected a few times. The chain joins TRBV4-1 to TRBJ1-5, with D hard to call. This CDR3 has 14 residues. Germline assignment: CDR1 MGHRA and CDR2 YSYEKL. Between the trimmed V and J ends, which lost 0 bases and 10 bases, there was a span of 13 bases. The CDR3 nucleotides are TGCGCCAGCAGCCAAGATCTGGCCCCCGAACCCCAGCATTTT. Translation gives CASSQDLAPEPQHF.

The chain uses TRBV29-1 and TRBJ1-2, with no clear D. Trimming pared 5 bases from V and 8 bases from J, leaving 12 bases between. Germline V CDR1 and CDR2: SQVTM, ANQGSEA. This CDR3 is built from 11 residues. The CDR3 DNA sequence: TGCAGCGTTCCACTGGACGAAGGCTACACCTTC. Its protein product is CSVPLDEGYTF.

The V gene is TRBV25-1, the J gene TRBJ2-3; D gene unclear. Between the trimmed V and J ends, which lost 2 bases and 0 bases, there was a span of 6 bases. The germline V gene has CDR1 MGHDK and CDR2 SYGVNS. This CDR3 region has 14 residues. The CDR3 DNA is TGTGCCAGCAGTGAAACCATGAGCACAGATACGCAGTATTTT. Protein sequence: CASSETMSTDTQYF.

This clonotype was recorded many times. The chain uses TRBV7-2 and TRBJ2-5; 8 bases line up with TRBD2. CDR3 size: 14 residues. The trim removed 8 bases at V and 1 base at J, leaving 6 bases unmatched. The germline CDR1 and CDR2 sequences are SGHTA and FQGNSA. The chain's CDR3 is CASRRGGTQETQYF. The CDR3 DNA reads TGTGCCAGCCGCCGGGGGGGGACCCAAGAGACCCAGTACTTC.

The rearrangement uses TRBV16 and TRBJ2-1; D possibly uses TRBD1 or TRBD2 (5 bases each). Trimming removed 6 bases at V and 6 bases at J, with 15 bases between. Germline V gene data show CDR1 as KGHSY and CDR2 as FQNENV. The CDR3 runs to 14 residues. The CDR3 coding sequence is TGTGCCAGCAGTCATGGGACGTCGGGCAATGAGCAGTTCTTC. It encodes CASSHGTSGNEQFF.

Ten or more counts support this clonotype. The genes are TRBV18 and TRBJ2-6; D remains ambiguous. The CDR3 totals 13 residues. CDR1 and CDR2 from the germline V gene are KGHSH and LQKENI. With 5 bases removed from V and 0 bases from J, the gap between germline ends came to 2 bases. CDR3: CASSVSGANVLTF. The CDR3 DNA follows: TGTGCCAGCTCAGTCTCTGGGGCCAACGTCCTGACTTTC.

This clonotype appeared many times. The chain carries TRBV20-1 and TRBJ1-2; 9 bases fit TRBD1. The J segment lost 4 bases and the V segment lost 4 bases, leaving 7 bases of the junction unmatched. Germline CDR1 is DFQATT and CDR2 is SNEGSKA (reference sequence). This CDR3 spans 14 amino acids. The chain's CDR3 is CSATPGTGTYGYTF. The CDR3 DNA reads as TGCAGTGCTACTCCCGGGACAGGGACCTATGGCTACACCTTC.

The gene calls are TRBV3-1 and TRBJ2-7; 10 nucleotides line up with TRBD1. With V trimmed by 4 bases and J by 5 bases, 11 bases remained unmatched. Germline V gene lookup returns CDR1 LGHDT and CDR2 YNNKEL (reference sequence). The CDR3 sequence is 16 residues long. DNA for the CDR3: TGTGCCAGCAGCCCGGATCGACAGGGGGCGCGCCACGAGCAGTACTTC. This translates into CASSPDRQGARHEQYF.

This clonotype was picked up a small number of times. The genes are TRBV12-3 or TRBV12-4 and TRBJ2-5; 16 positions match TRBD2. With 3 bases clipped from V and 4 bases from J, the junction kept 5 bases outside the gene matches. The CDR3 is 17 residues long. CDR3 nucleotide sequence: TGTGCCAGCAGTTTCCCGGGACTAGCGGGAGGGGTAGAGACCCAGTACTTC. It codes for CASSFPGLAGGVETQYF.

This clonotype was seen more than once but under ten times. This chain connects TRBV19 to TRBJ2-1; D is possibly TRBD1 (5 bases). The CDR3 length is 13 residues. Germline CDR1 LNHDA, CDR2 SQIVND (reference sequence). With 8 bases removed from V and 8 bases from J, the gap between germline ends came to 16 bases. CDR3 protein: CASGLVGRDEQFF. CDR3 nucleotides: TGTGCCAGTGGCCTTGTAGGCAGGGATGAGCAGTTCTTC.